The 8 T cell receptor beta chains below all came from one sample that was sequenced in a study of cytomegalovirus exposure and HLA in healthy donors. The PCR had 60 Vbeta and 13 Jbeta primers. The data were produced by immunoSEQ multiplex PCR, yet TCRdb's version contains in-frame clones alone and is incomplete. The sample records around 110,000 clones, roughly a tenth being singletons. Sequencing used PBMCs. The receptors come from a man aged 25-40 years in good health and CMV-seronegative.

This clone came up a few times. The chain combines TRBV5-1 with TRBJ2-1; TRBD2 matches 9 bases. Trimming removed 4 bases from V and 9 bases from J; junction bases left unmatched: 14. CDR3 length equals 16 residues. CDR1 SGHRS and CDR2 YFSETQ come from the germline V gene. CDR3 in DNA: TGCGCCAGCAGCCTCGTAGCGGGAGACCCGGCGGGTGAGCAGTTCTTC. It codes for CASSLVAGDPAGEQFF. The entire variable domain, with the rest obtained from reference TRBV5-1 and TRBJ2-1, is as follows: KAGVTQTPRYLIKTRGQQVTLSCSPISGHRSVSWYQQTPGQGLQFLFEYFSETQRNKGNFPGRFSGRQFSNSRSEMNVSTLELGDSALYLCASSLVAGDPAGEQFFGPGTRLTVL.

The rearrangement joins TRBV18 to TRBJ2-1, with 7 positions matching TRBD1. Germline V gene lookup returns CDR1 KGHSH and CDR2 LQKENI. V was clipped by 4 bases and J by 6 bases; unmatched bases: 6. The CDR3 loop spans 14 amino acids. CDR3 coding DNA: TGTGCCAGCTCACAAGCCGGGACAGTCAATGAGCAGTTCTTC. It codes for CASSQAGTVNEQFF.

This chain uses TRBV4-3 with TRBJ2-7; D remains unclear. The CDR3 contains 16 residues. The V gene lost 0 bases and the J gene lost 3 bases, with 15 bases spanning the gap. Germline V gives CDR1 LGHNA, CDR2 YSLEER. The CDR3 loop is CASSQDFSPSGYEQYF. CDR3 DNA sequence: TGCGCCAGCAGCCAAGATTTCTCTCCGAGTGGCTACGAGCAGTACTTC.

This clone turned up a few times. V usage is TRBV7-2 and J usage is TRBJ2-7; the D gene is possibly TRBD1 (6 bases). The CDR3 extends over 14 amino acids. Germline values: CDR1 SGHTA, CDR2 FQGNSA. V gave up 4 bases and J gave up 7 bases, with 17 bases separating them. In nucleotides, the CDR3 is TGTGCCAGCAGCTCAGGGTTAAGGGGGATGGAGCAGTACTTC. This codes for CASSSGLRGMEQYF.

This CDR3 reads CASSSNQASNQPQHF. CDR3 nucleotide sequence: TGTGCCAGCAGCTCAAATCAGGCTTCCAATCAGCCCCAGCATTTT. This rearrangement joins TRBV7-9 to TRBJ1-5; no clear D. The V end was cut by 4 bases, the J end by 3 bases, with 13 bases between. CDR1 is SEHNR and CDR2 is FQNEAQ in the germline V gene (reference sequence). The CDR3 covers 15 residues. The whole variable domain, remainder taken from reference TRBV7-9 and TRBJ1-5, is DTGVSQNPRHKITKRGQNVTFRCDPISEHNRLYWYRQTLGQGPEFLTYFQNEAQLEKSRLLSDRFSAERPKGSFSTLEIQRTEQGDSAMYLCASSSNQASNQPQHFGDGTRLSIL.

This clone has a handful of counts. The chain couples TRBV6-1 to TRBJ2-1; 7 bases match TRBD2. Germline-derived CDR1 and CDR2 are MNHNS and SASEGT. This CDR3 comprises 13 residues. J lost 7 bases, V lost 7 bases, and 7 bases had no gene match. The CDR3: CASKGGGGNEQFF. CDR3 nucleotide sequence: TGTGCCAGCAAAGGTGGGGGGGGGAATGAGCAGTTCTTC.

This clone occurred a few times. The V and J genes are TRBV19 and TRBJ1-5, with a weak D call TRBD1 (5 bases). The CDR3 totals 17 residues. Looked up from germline, CDR1 is LNHDA and CDR2 is SQIVND (reference sequence). V shed 1 base and J shed 3 bases, with 16 bases lying between them. The CDR3, as DNA: TGTGCCAGTAGTATAGGCAAACAGGAAAGGGACAATCAGCCCCAGCATTTT. This encodes CASSIGKQERDNQPQHF.

This chain joins TRBV5-4 and TRBJ1-3, with D perhaps matching TRBD1 (6 bases). Trimming removed 3 bases at V and 9 bases at J, with 25 bases between. This CDR3 has 17 residues. CDR1 SGHNT and CDR2 YYREEE come from the germline V gene (reference sequence). CDR3 amino acids: CASSSRREGVGGGTIYF. The CDR3 nucleotides read TGTGCCAGCAGCTCTCGAAGAGAGGGGGTAGGAGGTGGCACCATATATTTT.